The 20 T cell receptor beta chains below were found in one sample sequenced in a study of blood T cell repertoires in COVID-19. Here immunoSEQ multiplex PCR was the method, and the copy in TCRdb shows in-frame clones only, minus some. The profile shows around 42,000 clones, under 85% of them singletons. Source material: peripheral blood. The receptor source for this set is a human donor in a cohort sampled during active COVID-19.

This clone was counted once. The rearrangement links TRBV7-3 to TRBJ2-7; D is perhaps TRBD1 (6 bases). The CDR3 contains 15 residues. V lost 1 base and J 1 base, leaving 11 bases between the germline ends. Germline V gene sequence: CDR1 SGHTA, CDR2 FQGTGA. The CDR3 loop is CASSLSAGESYEQYF. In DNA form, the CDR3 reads TGTGCCAGCAGCTTAAGCGCAGGGGAATCCTACGAGCAGTACTTC.

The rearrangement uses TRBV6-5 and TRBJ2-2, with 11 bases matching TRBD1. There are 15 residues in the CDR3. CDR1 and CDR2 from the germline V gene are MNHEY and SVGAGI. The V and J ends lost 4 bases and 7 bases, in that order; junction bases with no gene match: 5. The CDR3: CASSSGTGGIGELFF. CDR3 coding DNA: TGTGCCAGCAGTTCCGGGACAGGGGGTATCGGGGAGCTGTTTTTT.

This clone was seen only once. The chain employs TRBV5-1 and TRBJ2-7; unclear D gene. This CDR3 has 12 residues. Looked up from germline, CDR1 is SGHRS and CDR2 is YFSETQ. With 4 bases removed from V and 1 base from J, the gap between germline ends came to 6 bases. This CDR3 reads CASSPDSYEQYF. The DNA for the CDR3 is TGCGCCAGCAGCCCAGATTCCTACGAGCAGTACTTC.

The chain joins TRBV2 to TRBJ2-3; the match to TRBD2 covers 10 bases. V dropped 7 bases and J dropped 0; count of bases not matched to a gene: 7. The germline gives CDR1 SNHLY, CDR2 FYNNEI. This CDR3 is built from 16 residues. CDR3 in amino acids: CASNPLAGASTDTQYF. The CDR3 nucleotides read TGTGCCAGCAATCCCCTAGCGGGGGCCAGCACAGATACGCAGTATTTT.

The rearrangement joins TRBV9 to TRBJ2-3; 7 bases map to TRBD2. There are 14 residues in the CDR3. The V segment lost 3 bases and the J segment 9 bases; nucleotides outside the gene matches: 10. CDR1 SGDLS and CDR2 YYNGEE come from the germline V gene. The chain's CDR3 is CASSGLPQGGTQYF. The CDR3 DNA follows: TGTGCCAGCAGCGGACTTCCCCAGGGAGGGACGCAGTATTTT.

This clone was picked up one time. CDR3 sequence: CASSDQRSYEQYF. CDR3 nucleotides: TGTGCCAGCAGTGACCAGAGGTCCTACGAGCAGTACTTC. V is TRBV2 and J is TRBJ2-7; D unclear. The V gene lost 3 bases and the J gene lost 1 base, with 7 bases spanning the gap. The CDR3 consists of 13 residues. Germline V gives CDR1 SNHLY, CDR2 FYNNEI.

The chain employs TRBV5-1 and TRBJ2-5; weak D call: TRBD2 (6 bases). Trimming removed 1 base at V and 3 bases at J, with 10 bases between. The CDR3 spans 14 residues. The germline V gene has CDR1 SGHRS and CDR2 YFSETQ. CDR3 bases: TGCGCCAGCAGCTTGTCGGGCGGGAAAGAGACCCAGTACTTC. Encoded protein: CASSLSGGKETQYF.

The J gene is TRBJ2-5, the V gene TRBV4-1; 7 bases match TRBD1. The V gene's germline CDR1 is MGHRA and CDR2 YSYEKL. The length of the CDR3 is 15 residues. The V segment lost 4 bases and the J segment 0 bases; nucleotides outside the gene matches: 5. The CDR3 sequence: CASSRDRADQETQYF. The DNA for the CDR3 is TGCGCCAGCAGCCGAGACAGGGCTGACCAAGAGACCCAGTACTTC.

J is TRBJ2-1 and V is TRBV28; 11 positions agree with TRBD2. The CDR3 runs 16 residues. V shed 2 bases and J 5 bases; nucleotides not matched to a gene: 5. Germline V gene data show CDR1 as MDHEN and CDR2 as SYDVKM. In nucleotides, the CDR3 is TGTGCCAGCAGTTTAGCGGTAGCGGGGGGGCACAATGAGCAGTTCTTC. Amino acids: CASSLAVAGGHNEQFF.

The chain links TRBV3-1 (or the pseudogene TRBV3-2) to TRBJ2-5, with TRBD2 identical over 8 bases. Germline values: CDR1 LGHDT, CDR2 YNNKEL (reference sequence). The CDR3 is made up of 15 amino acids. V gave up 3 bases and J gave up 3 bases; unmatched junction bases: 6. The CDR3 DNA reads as TGTGCCAGCAGCCAGCGGGGGGACCGGGAAGAGACCCAGTACTTC. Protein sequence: CASSQRGDREETQYF.

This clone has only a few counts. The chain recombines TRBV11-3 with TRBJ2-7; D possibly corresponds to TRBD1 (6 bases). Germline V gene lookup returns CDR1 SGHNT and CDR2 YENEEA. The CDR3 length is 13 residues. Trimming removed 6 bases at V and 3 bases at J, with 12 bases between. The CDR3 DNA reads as TGTGCCAGCAGTCTAGACAGGTTCTACGAGCAGTACTTC. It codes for CASSLDRFYEQYF.

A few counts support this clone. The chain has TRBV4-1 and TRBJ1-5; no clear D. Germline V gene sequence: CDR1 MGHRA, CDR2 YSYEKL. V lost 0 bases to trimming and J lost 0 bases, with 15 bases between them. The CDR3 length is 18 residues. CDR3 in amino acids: CASSQDRGISNSNQPQHF. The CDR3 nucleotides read TGCGCCAGCAGCCAAGATCGAGGGATCTCTAATAGCAATCAGCCCCAGCATTTT.

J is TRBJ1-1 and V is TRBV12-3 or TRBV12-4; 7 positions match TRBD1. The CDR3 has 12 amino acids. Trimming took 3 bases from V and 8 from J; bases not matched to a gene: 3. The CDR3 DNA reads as TGTGCCAGCAGTTTGGCGGACAGGGAAGCTTTCTTT. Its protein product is CASSLADREAFF.

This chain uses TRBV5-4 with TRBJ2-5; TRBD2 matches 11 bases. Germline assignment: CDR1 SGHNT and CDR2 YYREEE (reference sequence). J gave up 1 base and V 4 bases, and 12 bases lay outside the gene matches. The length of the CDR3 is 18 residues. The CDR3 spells CASSPGGASGGFQETQYF. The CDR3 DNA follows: TGTGCCAGCAGCCCCGGGGGGGCTAGCGGGGGGTTCCAAGAGACCCAGTACTTC.

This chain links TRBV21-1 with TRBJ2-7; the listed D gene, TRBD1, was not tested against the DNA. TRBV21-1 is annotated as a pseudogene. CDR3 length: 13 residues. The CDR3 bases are TGTGCCAGCAGCCTGCAGGGGAGATACGAGCAGTACTTC. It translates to CASSLQGRYEQYF.

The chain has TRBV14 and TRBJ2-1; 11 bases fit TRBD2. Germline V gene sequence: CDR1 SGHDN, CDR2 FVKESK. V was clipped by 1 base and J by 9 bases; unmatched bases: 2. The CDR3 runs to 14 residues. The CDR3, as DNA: TGTGCCAGCAGCCAAGTGGGGACTAGCGGTGAGCAGTTCTTC. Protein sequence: CASSQVGTSGEQFF.

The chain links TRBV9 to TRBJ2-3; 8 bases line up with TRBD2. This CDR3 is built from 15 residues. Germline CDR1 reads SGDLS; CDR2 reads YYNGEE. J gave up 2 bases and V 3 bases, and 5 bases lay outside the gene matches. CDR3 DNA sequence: TGTGCCAGCAGCGACGGGGGGGCCGTCACAGATACGCAGTATTTT. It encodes CASSDGGAVTDTQYF.

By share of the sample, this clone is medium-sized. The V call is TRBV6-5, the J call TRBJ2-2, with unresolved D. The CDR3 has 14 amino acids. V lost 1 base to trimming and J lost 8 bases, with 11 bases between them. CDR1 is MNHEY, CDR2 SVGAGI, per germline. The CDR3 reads CASSYYPSRGELFF. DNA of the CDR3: TGTGCCAGCAGTTACTATCCGTCTAGGGGGGAGCTGTTTTTT.

The CDR3 region has the DNA TGTGCCAGCAGGGGACAGGCCTCGGTGGGAGCTTTCTTT. Protein product: CASRGQASVGAFF. The chain joins TRBV6-5 to TRBJ1-1; TRBD1 aligns across 8 bases. CDR1 and CDR2 (germline): MNHEY, SVGAGI. This CDR3 spans 13 amino acids. V shed 6 bases, J shed 10 bases, and the junction held 10 bases outside the gene matches.

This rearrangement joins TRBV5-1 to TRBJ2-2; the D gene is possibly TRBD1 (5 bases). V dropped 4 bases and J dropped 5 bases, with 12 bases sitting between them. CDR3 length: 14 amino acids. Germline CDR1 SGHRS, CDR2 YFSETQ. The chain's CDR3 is CASSNRGETGELFF. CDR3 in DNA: TGCGCCAGCAGCAATAGGGGTGAGACCGGGGAGCTGTTTTTT.